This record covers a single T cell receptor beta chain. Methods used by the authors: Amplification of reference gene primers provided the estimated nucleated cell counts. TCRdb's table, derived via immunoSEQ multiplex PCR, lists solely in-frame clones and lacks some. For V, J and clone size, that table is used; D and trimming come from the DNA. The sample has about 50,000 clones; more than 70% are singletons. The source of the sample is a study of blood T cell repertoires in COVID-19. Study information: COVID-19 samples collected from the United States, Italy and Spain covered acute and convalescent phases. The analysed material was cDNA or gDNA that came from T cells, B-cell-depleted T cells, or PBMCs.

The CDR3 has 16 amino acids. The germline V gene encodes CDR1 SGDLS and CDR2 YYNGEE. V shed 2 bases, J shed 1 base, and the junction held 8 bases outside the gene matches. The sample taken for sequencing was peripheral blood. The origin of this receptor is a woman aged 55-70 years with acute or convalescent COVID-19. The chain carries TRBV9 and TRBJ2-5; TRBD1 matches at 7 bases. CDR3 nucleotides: TGTGCCAGCAGCGTTGAGAGACAGGGTGTCCAAGAGACCCAGTACTTC. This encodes CASSVERQGVQETQYF.